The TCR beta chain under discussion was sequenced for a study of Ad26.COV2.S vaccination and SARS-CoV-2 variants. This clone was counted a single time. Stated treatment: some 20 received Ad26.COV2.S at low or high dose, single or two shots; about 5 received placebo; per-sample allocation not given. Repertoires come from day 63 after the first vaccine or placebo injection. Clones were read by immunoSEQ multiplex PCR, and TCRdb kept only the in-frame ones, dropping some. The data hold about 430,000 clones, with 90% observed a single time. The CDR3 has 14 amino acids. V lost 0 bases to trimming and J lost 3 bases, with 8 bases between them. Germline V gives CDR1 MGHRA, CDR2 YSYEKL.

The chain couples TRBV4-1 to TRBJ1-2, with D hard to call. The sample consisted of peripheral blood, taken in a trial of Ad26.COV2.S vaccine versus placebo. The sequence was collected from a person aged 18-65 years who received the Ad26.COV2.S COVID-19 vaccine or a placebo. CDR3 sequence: CASSQDGIYYGYTF. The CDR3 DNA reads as TGCGCCAGCAGCCAAGACGGGATCTACTATGGCTACACCTTC.